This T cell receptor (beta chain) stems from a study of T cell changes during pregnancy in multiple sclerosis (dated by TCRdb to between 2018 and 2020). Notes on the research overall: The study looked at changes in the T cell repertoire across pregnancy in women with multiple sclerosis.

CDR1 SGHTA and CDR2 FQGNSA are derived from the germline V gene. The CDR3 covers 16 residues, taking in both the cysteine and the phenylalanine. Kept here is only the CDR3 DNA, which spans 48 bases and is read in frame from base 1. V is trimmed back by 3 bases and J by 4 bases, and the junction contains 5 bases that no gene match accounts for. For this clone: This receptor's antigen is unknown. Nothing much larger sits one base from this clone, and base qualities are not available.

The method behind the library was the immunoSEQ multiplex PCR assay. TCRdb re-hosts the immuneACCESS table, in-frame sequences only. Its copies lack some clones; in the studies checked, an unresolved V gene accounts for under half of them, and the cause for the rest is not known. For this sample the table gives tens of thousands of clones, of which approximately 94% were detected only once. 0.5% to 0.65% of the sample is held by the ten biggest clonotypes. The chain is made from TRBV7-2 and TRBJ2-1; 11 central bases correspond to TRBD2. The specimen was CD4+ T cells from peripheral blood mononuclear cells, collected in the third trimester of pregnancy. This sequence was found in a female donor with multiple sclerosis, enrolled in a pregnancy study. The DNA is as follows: TGTGCCAGCAGCTTGTCCGGGACTAGCGGATACAATGAGCAGTTCTTC. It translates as CASSLSGTSGYNEQFF.